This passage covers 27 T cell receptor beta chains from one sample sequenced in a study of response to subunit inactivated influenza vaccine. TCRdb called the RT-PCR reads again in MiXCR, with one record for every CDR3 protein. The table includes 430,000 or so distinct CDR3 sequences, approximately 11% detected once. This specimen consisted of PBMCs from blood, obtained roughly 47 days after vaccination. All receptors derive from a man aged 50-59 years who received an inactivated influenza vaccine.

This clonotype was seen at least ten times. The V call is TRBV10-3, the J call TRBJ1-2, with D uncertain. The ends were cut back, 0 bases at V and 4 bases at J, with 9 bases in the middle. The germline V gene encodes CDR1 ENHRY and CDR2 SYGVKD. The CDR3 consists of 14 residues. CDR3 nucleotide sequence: TGTGCCATCAGTGAGTCAGAAGGGCGCTATGGCTACACCTTC. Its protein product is CAISESEGRYGYTF.

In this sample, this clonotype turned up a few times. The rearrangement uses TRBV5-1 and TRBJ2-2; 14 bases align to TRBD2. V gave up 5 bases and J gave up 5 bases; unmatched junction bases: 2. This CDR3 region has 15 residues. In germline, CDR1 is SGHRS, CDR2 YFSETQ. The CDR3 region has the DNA TGCGCCAGCAGAGGACTAGCGGGAGGAACCGGGGAGCTGTTTTTT. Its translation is CASRGLAGGTGELFF. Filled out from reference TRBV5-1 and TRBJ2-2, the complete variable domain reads KAGVTQTPRYLIKTRGQQVTLSCSPISGHRSVSWYQQTPGQGLQFLFEYFSETQRNKGNFPGRFSGRQFSNSRSEMNVSTLELGDSALYLCASRGLAGGTGELFFGEGSRLTVL.

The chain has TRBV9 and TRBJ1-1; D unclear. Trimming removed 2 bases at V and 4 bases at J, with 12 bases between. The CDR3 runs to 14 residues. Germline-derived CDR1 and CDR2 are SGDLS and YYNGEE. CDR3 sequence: CASSVADMVTEAFF. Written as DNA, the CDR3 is TGTGCCAGCAGCGTGGCCGACATGGTCACTGAAGCTTTCTTT. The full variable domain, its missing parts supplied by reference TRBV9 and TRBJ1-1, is DSGVTQTPKHLITATGQRVTLRCSPRSGDLSVYWYQQSLDQGLQFLIQYYNGEERAKGNILERFSAQQFPDLHSELNLSSLELGDSALYFCASSVADMVTEAFFGQGTRLTVV.

CDR3 DNA: TGTGCCAGCAGCTTAGAAAGAGCCGGTGAAAAACTGTTTTTT. The encoded protein is CASSLERAGEKLFF. This rearrangement joins TRBV7-6 to TRBJ1-4; D gene ambiguous. Germline V gene sequence: CDR1 SGHVS, CDR2 FNYEAQ. Trimming pared 1 base from V and 7 bases from J, leaving 10 bases between. This CDR3 is built from 14 residues.

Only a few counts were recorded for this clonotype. The CDR3 here is CASSQRAGVGYEQYF. The CDR3 DNA is TGTGCCAGCAGTCAACGTGCGGGAGTGGGTTACGAGCAGTACTTC. The V and J genes are TRBV6-1 and TRBJ2-7; 7 nucleotides line up with TRBD2. Germline CDR1 and CDR2: MNHNS and SASEGT. The ends lost 5 bases at V and 4 bases at J; junction bases unmatched: 11. This CDR3 has 15 residues.

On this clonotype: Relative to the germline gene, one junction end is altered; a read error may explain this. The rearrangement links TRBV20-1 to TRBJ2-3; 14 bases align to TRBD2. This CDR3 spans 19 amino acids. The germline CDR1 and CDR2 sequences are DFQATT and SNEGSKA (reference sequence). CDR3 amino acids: CCARDLESGLAGVLDTQYF. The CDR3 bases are TGCTGTGCTAGAGATCTGGAATCGGGACTAGCGGGAGTTCTAGATACGCAGTATTTT.

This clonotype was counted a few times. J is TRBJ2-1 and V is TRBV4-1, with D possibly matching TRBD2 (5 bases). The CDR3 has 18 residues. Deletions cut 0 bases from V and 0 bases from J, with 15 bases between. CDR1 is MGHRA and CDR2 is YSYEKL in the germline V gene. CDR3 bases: TGCGCCAGCAGCCAAGAGCAAGGAGGTCAGAGCTCCTACAATGAGCAGTTCTTC. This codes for CASSQEQGGQSSYNEQFF.

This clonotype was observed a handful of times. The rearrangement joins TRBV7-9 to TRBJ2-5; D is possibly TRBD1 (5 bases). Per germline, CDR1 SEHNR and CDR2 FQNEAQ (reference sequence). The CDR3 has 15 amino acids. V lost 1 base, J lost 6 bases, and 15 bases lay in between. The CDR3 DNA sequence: TGTGCCAGCAGCTTAGGGATAGGGGATACGAAGACCCAGTACTTC. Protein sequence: CASSLGIGDTKTQYF.

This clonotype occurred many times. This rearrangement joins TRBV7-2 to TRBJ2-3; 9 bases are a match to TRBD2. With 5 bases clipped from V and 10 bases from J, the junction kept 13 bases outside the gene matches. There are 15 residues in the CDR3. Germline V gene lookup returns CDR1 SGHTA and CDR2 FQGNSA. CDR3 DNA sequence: TGTGCCAGCAGCGGCAGCGGGGGGAGTTCATTCGCGCAGTATTTT. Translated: CASSGSGGSSFAQYF. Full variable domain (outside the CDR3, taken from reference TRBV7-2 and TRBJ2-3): GAGVSQSPSNKVTEKGKDVELRCDPISGHTALYWYRQSLGQGLEFLIYFQGNSAPDKSGLPSDRFSAERTGGSVSTLTIQRTQQEDSAVYLCASSGSGGSSFAQYFGPGTRLTVL.

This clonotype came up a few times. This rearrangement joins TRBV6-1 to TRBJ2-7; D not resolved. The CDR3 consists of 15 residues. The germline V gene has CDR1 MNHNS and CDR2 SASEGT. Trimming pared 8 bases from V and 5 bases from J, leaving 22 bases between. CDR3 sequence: CASPENGRMNDEQYF. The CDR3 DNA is TGTGCCAGCCCCGAAAATGGACGGATGAACGACGAGCAGTACTTC.

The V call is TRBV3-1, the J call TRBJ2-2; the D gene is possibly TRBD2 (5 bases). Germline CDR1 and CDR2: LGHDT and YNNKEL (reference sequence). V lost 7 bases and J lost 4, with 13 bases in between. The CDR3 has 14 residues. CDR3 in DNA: TGTGCCAGCAAAATAAGCGGCGGCACCGGGGAGCTGTTTTTT. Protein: CASKISGGTGELFF.

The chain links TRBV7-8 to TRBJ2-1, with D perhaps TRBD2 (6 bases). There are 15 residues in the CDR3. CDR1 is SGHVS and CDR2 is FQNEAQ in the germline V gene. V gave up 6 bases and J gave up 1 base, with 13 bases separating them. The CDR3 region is CASRDRESSYNEQFF. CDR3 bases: TGTGCCAGCAGAGACCGGGAGTCATCCTACAATGAGCAGTTCTTC.

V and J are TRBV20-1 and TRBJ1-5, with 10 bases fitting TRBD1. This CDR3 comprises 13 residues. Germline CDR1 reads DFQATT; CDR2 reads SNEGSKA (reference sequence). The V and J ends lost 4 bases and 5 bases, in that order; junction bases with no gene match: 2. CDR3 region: CSAMTGGDQPQHF. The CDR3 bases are TGCAGTGCTATGACAGGGGGCGATCAGCCCCAGCATTTT.

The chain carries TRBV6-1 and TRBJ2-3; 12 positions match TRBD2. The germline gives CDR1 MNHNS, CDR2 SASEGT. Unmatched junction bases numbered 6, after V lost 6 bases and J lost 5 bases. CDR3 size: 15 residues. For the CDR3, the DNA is TGTGCCAGCAGCCGCGGACTAGCGGGAAGAGATACGCAGTATTTT. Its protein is CASSRGLAGRDTQYF.

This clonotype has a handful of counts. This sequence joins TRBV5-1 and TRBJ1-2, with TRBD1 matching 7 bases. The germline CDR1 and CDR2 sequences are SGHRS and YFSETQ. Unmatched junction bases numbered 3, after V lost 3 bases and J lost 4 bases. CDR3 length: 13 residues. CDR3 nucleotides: TGCGCCAGCAGCTACAGGGGAGGCTATGGCTACACCTTC. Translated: CASSYRGGYGYTF.

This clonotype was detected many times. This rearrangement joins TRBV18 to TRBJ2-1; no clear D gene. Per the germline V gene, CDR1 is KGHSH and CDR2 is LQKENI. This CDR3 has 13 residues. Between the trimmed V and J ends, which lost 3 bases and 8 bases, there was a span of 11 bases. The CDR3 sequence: CASSPPRRDEQFF. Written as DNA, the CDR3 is TGTGCCAGCTCACCTCCCAGACGCGATGAGCAGTTCTTC.

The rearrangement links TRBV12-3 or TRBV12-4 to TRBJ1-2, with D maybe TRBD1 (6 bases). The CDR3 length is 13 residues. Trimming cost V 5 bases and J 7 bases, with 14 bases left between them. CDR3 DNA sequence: TGTGCCAGCAGTCAACTACAGGGAGGTGGCTACACCTTC. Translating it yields CASSQLQGGGYTF.

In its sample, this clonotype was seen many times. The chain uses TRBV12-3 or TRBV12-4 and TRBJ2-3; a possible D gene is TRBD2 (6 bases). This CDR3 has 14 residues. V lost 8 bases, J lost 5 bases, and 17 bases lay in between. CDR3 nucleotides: TGTGCCAGCGGATTCGGGACTTCTCAAGATACGCAGTATTTT. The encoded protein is CASGFGTSQDTQYF.

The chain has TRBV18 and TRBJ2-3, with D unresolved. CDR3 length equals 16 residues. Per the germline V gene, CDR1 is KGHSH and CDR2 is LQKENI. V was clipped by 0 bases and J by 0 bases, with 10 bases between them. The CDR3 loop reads CASSPPTARSTDTQYF. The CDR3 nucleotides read TGTGCCAGCTCACCACCGACCGCGCGGAGCACAGATACGCAGTATTTT.

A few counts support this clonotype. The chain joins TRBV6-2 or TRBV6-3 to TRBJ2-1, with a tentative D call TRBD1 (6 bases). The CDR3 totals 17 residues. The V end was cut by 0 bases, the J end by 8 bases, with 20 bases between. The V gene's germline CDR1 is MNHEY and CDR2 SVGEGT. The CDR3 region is CASSYSYRARGRYEQFF. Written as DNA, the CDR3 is TGTGCCAGCAGTTACTCGTACAGGGCCAGGGGTAGGTATGAGCAGTTCTTC.

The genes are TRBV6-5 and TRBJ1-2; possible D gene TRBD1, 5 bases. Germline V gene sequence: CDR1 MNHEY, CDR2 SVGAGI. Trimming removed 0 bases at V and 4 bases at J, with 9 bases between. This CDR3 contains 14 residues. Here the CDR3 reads CASSYSQASYGYTF. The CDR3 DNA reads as TGTGCCAGCAGTTACTCACAGGCTTCCTATGGCTACACCTTC.

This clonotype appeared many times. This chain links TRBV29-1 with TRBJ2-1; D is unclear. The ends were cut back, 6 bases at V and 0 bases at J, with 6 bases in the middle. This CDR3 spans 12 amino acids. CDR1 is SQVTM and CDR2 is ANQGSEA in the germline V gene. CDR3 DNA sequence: TGCAGCGTGGGGATCTCCTACAATGAGCAGTTCTTC. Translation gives CSVGISYNEQFF.

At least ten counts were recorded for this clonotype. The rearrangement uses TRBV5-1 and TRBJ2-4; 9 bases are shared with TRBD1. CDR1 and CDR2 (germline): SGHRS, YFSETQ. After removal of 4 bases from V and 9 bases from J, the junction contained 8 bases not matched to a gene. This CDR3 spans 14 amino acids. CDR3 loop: CASSTGQGISIQYF. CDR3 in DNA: TGCGCCAGCAGCACGGGACAGGGTATCAGCATTCAGTACTTC.

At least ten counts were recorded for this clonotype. The CDR3 region has the DNA TGTGCCAGCAGTCTGACACTGTACCAAGAGACCCAGTACTTC. It codes for CASSLTLYQETQYF. The rearrangement uses TRBV12-3 or TRBV12-4 and TRBJ2-5; D ambiguous. V was trimmed by 5 bases and J by 0 bases, leaving 10 bases between them. The CDR3 runs to 14 residues.

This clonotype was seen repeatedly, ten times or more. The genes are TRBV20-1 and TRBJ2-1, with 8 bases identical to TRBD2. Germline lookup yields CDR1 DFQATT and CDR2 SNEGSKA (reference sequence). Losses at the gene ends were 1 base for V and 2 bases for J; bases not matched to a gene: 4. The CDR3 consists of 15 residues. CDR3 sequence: CSARANSGAYNEQFF. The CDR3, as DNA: TGCAGTGCTAGAGCCAATAGCGGGGCCTACAATGAGCAGTTCTTC.

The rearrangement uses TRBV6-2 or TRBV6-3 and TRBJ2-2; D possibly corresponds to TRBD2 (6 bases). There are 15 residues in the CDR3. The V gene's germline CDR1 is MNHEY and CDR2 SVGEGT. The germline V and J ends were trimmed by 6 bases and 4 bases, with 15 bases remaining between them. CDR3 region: CASSPGRDFTGELFF. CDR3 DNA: TGTGCCAGCAGCCCAGGACGGGACTTCACCGGGGAGCTGTTTTTT.

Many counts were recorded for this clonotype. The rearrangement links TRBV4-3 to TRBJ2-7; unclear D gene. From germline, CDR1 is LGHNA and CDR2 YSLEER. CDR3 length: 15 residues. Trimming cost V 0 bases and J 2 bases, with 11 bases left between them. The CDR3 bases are TGCGCCAGCAGCCAAGAATGGGGATCCCCCTACGAGCAGTACTTC. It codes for CASSQEWGSPYEQYF.